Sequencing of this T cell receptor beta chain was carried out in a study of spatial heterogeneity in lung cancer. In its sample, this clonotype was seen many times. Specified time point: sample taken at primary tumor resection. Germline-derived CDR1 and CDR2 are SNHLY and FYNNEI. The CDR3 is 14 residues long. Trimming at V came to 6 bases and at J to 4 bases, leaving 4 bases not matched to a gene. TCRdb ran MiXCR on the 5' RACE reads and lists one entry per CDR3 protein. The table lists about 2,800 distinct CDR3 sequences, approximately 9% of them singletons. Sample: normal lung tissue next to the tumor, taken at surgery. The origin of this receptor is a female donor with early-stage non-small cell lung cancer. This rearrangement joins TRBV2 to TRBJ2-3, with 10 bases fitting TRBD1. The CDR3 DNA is TGTGCCAGCAGAGAGGGACAGGGGCCAGATACGCAGTATTTT. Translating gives CASREGQGPDTQYF.